One sample yielded the 30 T cell receptor beta chains listed below, sequenced in a study of CD8+ T cells in alopecia areata. After isolation, RNA underwent reverse transcription to generate cDNA as the sequencing template. TCRdb keeps only in-frame clones here, not all; method: immunoSEQ multiplex PCR. The repertoire holds approximately 280,000 clones, with 58% as singletons. Treatment reported: oral pan-JAK inhibitor, 5-10 mg twice daily. Material: CD4+ T cells sorted from blood, obtained at week 24, from a patient treated with tofacitinib. Every receptor here comes from a human donor with alopecia areata.

This chain uses TRBV29-1 with TRBJ1-4; tentative D call: TRBD1 (6 bases). The CDR3 is 13 residues long. Germline loops: CDR1 SQVTM, CDR2 ANQGSEA. Trimming took off 5 bases at V and 6 bases at J, with 13 bases between the two ends. In nucleotides, the CDR3 is TGCAGCGTTTTCCGCGCAGGGGATGAAAAACTGTTTTTT. Protein product: CSVFRAGDEKLFF. The whole variable domain, filled in from reference TRBV29-1 and TRBJ1-4, reads SAVISQKPSRDICQRGTSLTIQCQVDSQVTMMFWYRQQPGQSLTLIATANQGSEATYESGFVIDKFPISRPNLTFSTLTVSNMSPEDSSIYLCSVFRAGDEKLFFGSGTQLSVL.

The genes are TRBV10-3 and TRBJ2-5; D gene uncertain. V was trimmed by 6 bases and J by 8 bases, leaving 13 bases between them. Germline V gene lookup returns CDR1 ENHRY and CDR2 SYGVKD. This CDR3 has 12 amino acids. DNA for the CDR3: TGTGCCATCAGAGAGGACGGGCGAACCCAGTACTTC. Protein sequence: CAIREDGRTQYF.

This clone came up a few times. This rearrangement joins TRBV14 to TRBJ1-2; TRBD1 is a possible D gene (6 bases). Looked up from germline, CDR1 is SGHDN and CDR2 is FVKESK. Trimming pared 2 bases from V and 7 bases from J, leaving 8 bases between. The CDR3 contains 12 residues. For the CDR3, the DNA is TGTGCCAGCAGCCAAAGGGGGAGTGGCTACACCTTC. Its protein product is CASSQRGSGYTF.

The chain employs TRBV28 and TRBJ1-1; no firm D call. This CDR3 is 13 amino acids long. CDR1 and CDR2 from the germline V gene are MDHEN and SYDVKM. V was trimmed by 6 bases and J by 2 bases, leaving 10 bases between them. Here the CDR3 DNA reads TGTGCCAGCAGCTTCAGTTTAAACACTGAAGCTTTCTTT. It specifies CASSFSLNTEAFF.

CDR3 nucleotides: TGTGCCAGCAGTCGGACAGGAACTACAGATACGCAGTATTTT. Its protein product is CASSRTGTTDTQYF. The chain has TRBV13 and TRBJ2-3, with 7 positions matching TRBD1. The germline V gene encodes CDR1 PRHDT and CDR2 FYEKMQ (reference sequence). V trimming: 6 bases; J trimming: 3 bases; junction bases outside the gene matches: 6. The CDR3 has 14 residues. The variable domain in full, completed from reference TRBV13 and TRBJ2-3, reads AAGVIQSPRHLIKEKRETATLKCYPIPRHDTVYWYQQGPGQDPQFLISFYEKMQSDKGSIPDRFSAQQFSDYHSELNMSSLELGDSALYFCASSRTGTTDTQYFGPGTRLTVL.

This clone has just one count. The J gene is TRBJ2-1, the V gene TRBV29-1, with 8 bases that match TRBD1. Germline CDR1 and CDR2: SQVTM and ANQGSEA. The CDR3 runs to 14 residues. V gave up 4 bases and J gave up 5 bases; unmatched junction bases: 7. The CDR3 loop is CSVAGRQGNNEQFF. CDR3 DNA: TGCAGCGTTGCGGGGCGACAGGGGAACAATGAGCAGTTCTTC.

Only a few counts were recorded for this clone. The chain's CDR3 is CASSSLSRGRQGETQYF. In DNA, the CDR3 is TGTGCCAGCAGCTCCCTTTCCAGGGGCAGGCAGGGAGAGACCCAGTACTTC. V is TRBV7-9 and J is TRBJ2-5, with TRBD1 as a possible D gene (6 bases). Germline V lookup: CDR1 SEHNR, CDR2 FQNEAQ (reference sequence). This CDR3 comprises 17 residues. The V end lost 4 bases, the J end lost 4 bases, and 22 bases lay between the germline ends. Based on the CDR3 plus reference TRBV7-9 and TRBJ2-5, the full variable domain is DTGVSQNPRHKITKRGQNVTFRCDPISEHNRLYWYRQTLGQGPEFLTYFQNEAQLEKSRLLSDRFSAERPKGSFSTLEIQRTEQGDSAMYLCASSSLSRGRQGETQYFGPGTRLLVL.

This clone occurred a few times. The V gene is TRBV23-1, the J gene TRBJ2-7, with 8 bases identical to TRBD1. TRBV23-1 is given ORF status, its function remaining uncertain. V was clipped by 0 bases and J by 2 bases; unmatched bases: 3. There are 15 residues in the CDR3. The CDR3 DNA reads TGCGCCAGCAGTCAATCGGGACAGGAGCCCTACGAGCAGTACTTC. As protein: CASSQSGQEPYEQYF.

Of note for this clone: No DNA is shown, since the ends of the CDR3 on it are uncertain; the CDR3 is the one TCRdb lists. The chain employs TRBV7-6 and TRBJ1-4. Germline V gives CDR1 SGHVS, CDR2 FNYEAQ. Ends included, the CDR3 has 15 residues. This CDR3 is CASSSSGARYEKLFF.

This clone was seen a few times. This chain connects TRBV18 to TRBJ1-5, with D maybe TRBD1 (5 bases). This CDR3 is 14 amino acids long. The V and J ends lost 5 bases and 4 bases respectively, with 12 bases between them. Germline V gives CDR1 KGHSH, CDR2 LQKENI. The CDR3 DNA follows: TGTGCCAGCTCAAGAAACGAGGGGAATCAGCCCCAGCATTTT. This gives the protein CASSRNEGNQPQHF.

V usage is TRBV30 and J usage is TRBJ1-1; perhaps TRBD1 as D (5 bases). Per the germline V gene, CDR1 is GTSNPN and CDR2 is SVGIG (reference sequence). CDR3 length: 15 residues. Deletions cut 2 bases from V and 0 bases from J, with 13 bases between. CDR3 in DNA: TGTGCCTGGAGTCTCCGGGGGACCTTGAACACTGAAGCTTTCTTT. Translation gives CAWSLRGTLNTEAFF. Looking up the rest from reference TRBV30 and TRBJ1-1 gives the full variable domain: SQTIHQWPATLVQPVGSPLSLECTVEGTSNPNLYWYRQAAGRGLQLLFYSVGIGQISSEVPQNLSASRPQDRQFILSSKKLLLSDSGFYLCAWSLRGTLNTEAFFGQGTRLTVV.

The chain's CDR3 is CASSLTSTTYNEQFF. The CDR3 nucleotides read TGTGCCAGCAGCTTGACTAGCACTACCTACAATGAGCAGTTCTTC. V and J are TRBV7-8 and TRBJ2-1, with TRBD2 matching over 7 bases. Germline CDR1 and CDR2: SGHVS and FQNEAQ. After removal of 3 bases from V and 2 bases from J, the junction contained 4 bases not matched to a gene. The CDR3 has 15 residues.

V gene TRBV7-6 combines with J gene TRBJ1-1; perhaps TRBD1 as D (6 bases). The V gene lost 5 bases and the J gene lost 2 bases, with 24 bases spanning the gap. The CDR3 runs 18 residues. Per the germline V gene, CDR1 is SGHVS and CDR2 is FNYEAQ. In DNA form, the CDR3 reads TGTGCCAGCAGCCCGCGAGGGTTGGACAGATTTCCCAACACTGAAGCTTTCTTT. Translation: CASSPRGLDRFPNTEAFF.

In its sample, this clone was seen a few times. J is TRBJ2-3 and V is TRBV15; 10 bases match TRBD1. This CDR3 has 16 amino acids. Germline V gene data show CDR1 as LNHNV and CDR2 as YYDKDF (reference sequence). The trim removed 0 bases at V and 1 base at J, leaving 1 base unmatched. As DNA, the CDR3 is TGTGCCACCAGCAGAGAAGGGACAGGGGGCACAGATACGCAGTATTTT. Translated: CATSREGTGGTDTQYF.

This chain links TRBV30 with TRBJ2-1; 14 nucleotides line up with TRBD2. Germline V gene data show CDR1 as GTSNPN and CDR2 as SVGIG (reference sequence). The CDR3 consists of 14 residues. The J segment lost 9 bases and the V segment lost 6 bases, leaving 7 bases of the junction unmatched. CDR3 loop: CACLGLAGDGEQFF. In DNA, the CDR3 is TGTGCCTGTCTGGGACTAGCGGGGGACGGTGAGCAGTTCTTC.

This clone occurred a few times. This sample also contains other DNA sequences that code for the same CDR3. The chain is built from TRBV20-1 and TRBJ2-7; D is unresolved. The CDR3 totals 11 residues. Germline loops: CDR1 DFQATT, CDR2 SNEGSKA (reference sequence). Between the trimmed V and J ends, which lost 6 bases and 0 bases, there was a span of 6 bases. For the CDR3, the DNA is TGCAGTGCCCTGGACTCCTACGAGCAGTACTTC. Protein product: CSALDSYEQYF.

V is TRBV29-1 and J is TRBJ2-1; possibly TRBD1 or TRBD2 for D (5 bases each). CDR3 length: 11 residues. V lost 7 bases and J lost 7, with 11 bases in between. Germline lookup yields CDR1 SQVTM and CDR2 ANQGSEA. CDR3 bases: TGCAGCGGAGGGACGGCGAATGAGCAGTTCTTC. Its translation is CSGGTANEQFF.

J is TRBJ2-5 and V is TRBV12-5; possibly TRBD1 for D (6 bases). The CDR3 has 13 residues. Germline V gives CDR1 LGHNT, CDR2 FRNRAP. V lost 9 bases, J lost 5 bases, and 16 bases lay in between. The CDR3 DNA is TGTGCTAGGACACAGGGTTTAGACGAGACCCAGTACTTC. It codes for CARTQGLDETQYF.

This clone was detected only a few times. The chain employs TRBV29-1 and TRBJ2-5; weak D call: TRBD1 (6 bases). The CDR3 is 13 residues long. The V gene lost 6 bases and the J gene lost 7 bases, with 18 bases spanning the gap. The germline gives CDR1 SQVTM, CDR2 ANQGSEA. This CDR3 is CSVPQGFTWTQYF. As DNA, the CDR3 is TGCAGCGTCCCCCAGGGGTTTACGTGGACCCAGTACTTC.

V gene TRBV30 combines with J gene TRBJ2-7; the D gene is possibly TRBD1 (6 bases). Trimming removed 2 bases at V and 6 bases at J, with 14 bases between. This CDR3 spans 13 amino acids. CDR1 is GTSNPN and CDR2 is SVGIG in the germline V gene (reference sequence). The CDR3 here is CAWSRAGVREQYF. The CDR3, as DNA: TGTGCCTGGAGTAGGGCAGGGGTCCGCGAGCAGTACTTC.

This clone appeared once. The chain carries TRBV30 and TRBJ2-3; either TRBD1 or TRBD2 may supply D (6 bases each). The CDR3 extends over 14 amino acids. The germline V gene encodes CDR1 GTSNPN and CDR2 SVGIG (reference sequence). Trimming cost V 4 bases and J 0 bases, with 11 bases left between them. The chain's CDR3 is CAWNSGASTDTQYF. CDR3 nucleotide sequence: TGTGCCTGGAACTCGGGGGCCAGCACAGATACGCAGTATTTT.

The chain combines TRBV25-1 with TRBJ1-1; D perhaps matches TRBD1 (5 bases). The germline V gene has CDR1 MGHDK and CDR2 SYGVNS. Trimming took off 6 bases at V and 8 bases at J, with 13 bases between the two ends. The length of the CDR3 is 12 residues. The CDR3 sequence: CASRGQGREAFF. The CDR3 bases are TGTGCCAGCAGAGGGCAGGGCCGGGAAGCTTTCTTT. The entire variable domain, with the rest obtained from reference TRBV25-1 and TRBJ1-1, is as follows: EADIYQTPRYLVIGTGKKITLECSQTMGHDKMYWYQQDPGMELHLIHYSYGVNSTEKGDLSSESTVSRIRTEHFPLTLESARPSHTSQYLCASRGQGREAFFGQGTRLTVV.

V and J are TRBV27 and TRBJ1-1, with unresolved D. The CDR3 consists of 17 residues. Germline V lookup: CDR1 MNHEY, CDR2 SMNVEV (reference sequence). With 5 bases removed from V and 0 bases from J, the gap between germline ends came to 19 bases. In DNA, the CDR3 is TGTGCCAGCAGTCCCTCCATTCGGGGTTACATGAACACTGAAGCTTTCTTT. It is translated as CASSPSIRGYMNTEAFF.

The rearrangement links TRBV4-1 to TRBJ2-3; 7 bases line up with TRBD1. The CDR3 runs to 15 residues. Losses at the gene ends were 5 bases for V and 3 bases for J; bases not matched to a gene: 8. Germline V CDR1 and CDR2: MGHRA, YSYEKL. The CDR3 region is CASSTRQGVTDTQYF. Written as DNA, the CDR3 is TGCGCCAGCAGCACTCGACAGGGTGTAACAGATACGCAGTATTTT.

V gene TRBV4-1 combines with J gene TRBJ2-4; 7 bases align to TRBD1. The CDR3 has 18 amino acids. The J segment lost 1 base and the V segment lost 1 base, leaving 10 bases of the junction unmatched. Germline CDR1 reads MGHRA; CDR2 reads YSYEKL. The CDR3 region has the DNA TGCGCCAGCAGCCAAGGGCCCGAGACAGGGCGGGCCAAAAACATTCAGTACTTC. Translating gives CASSQGPETGRAKNIQYF.

Comment on this clone: Other DNA sequences in the same sample also yield this CDR3. The chain uses TRBV29-1 and TRBJ1-2; maybe TRBD1 (5 bases). The CDR3 has 12 residues. With 3 bases removed from V and 8 bases from J, the gap between germline ends came to 13 bases. CDR1 is SQVTM, CDR2 ANQGSEA, per germline. The CDR3 bases are TGCAGCGTTGATCGGGGCGTGGGAGGCTACACCTTC. This sequence encodes CSVDRGVGGYTF.

The table lists this clone with a few counts. The genes are TRBV29-1 and TRBJ2-7, with D tentatively TRBD2 (5 bases). CDR3 length: 15 amino acids. V lost 6 bases and J 2 bases, leaving 20 bases between the germline ends. The germline gives CDR1 SQVTM, CDR2 ANQGSEA. The CDR3 nucleotides are TGCAGCGTATCGGGGAGCTTAGGGCCGACCTACGAGCAGTACTTC. It codes for CSVSGSLGPTYEQYF.

V is TRBV29-1 and J is TRBJ2-2, with 10 nucleotides matching TRBD1. V was pared by 4 bases and J by 0 bases, with 2 bases of the junction left unmatched. The CDR3 consists of 15 residues. Germline V lookup: CDR1 SQVTM, CDR2 ANQGSEA. CDR3 DNA: TGCAGCGTTGGCGACAGGGGGCCGAACACCGGGGAGCTGTTTTTT. As protein: CSVGDRGPNTGELFF.

This chain uses TRBV5-6 with TRBJ1-2, with 10 bases aligning to TRBD1. The J segment lost 5 bases and the V segment lost 3 bases, leaving 4 bases of the junction unmatched. The length of the CDR3 is 14 residues. Germline loops: CDR1 SGHDT, CDR2 YYEEEE. CDR3 DNA sequence: TGTGCCAGCAGCTCCGACAGGGGGCTTTATGGCTACACCTTC. Translation gives CASSSDRGLYGYTF.

This chain links TRBV2 with TRBJ1-5; maybe TRBD1 (5 bases). The CDR3 is 15 amino acids. Trimming cost V 4 bases and J 1 base, with 11 bases left between them. The V gene's germline CDR1 is SNHLY and CDR2 FYNNEI. CDR3 region: CASSVGGLSNQPQHF. CDR3 nucleotide sequence: TGTGCCAGCAGTGTCGGGGGATTAAGCAATCAGCCCCAGCATTTT.